This T cell receptor beta chain was documented in a study of cytomegalovirus exposure and HLA in healthy donors. Primers for the PCR totalled 60 Vbeta and 13 Jbeta. Sequencing was performed with immunoSEQ multiplex PCR; in TCRdb, only in-frame clones are kept and a portion is missing. This repertoire shows 100,000 to 150,000 clones, 82% found once; its top ten account for approximately 1.1%. V gave up 0 bases and J gave up 0 bases, with 3 bases separating them. CDR1 is SGDLS and CDR2 is YYNGEE in the germline V gene. This CDR3 comprises 13 residues. The sequencing sample was made of PBMCs. The chain couples TRBV9 to TRBJ1-2; no clear D gene. The receptor's source is a boy between 10 and 17 years old in good health and CMV-seronegative. In DNA, the CDR3 is TGTGCCAGCAGCGTAGGGCCTAACTATGGCTACACCTTC. Translated, it gives CASSVGPNYGYTF. The full variable domain, rest sourced from reference TRBV9 and TRBJ1-2, is DSGVTQTPKHLITATGQRVTLRCSPRSGDLSVYWYQQSLDQGLQFLIQYYNGEERAKGNILERFSAQQFPDLHSELNLSSLELGDSALYFCASSVGPNYGYTFGSGTRLTVV.